Described below is a single T cell receptor beta chain sequence and its context. With 4 bases clipped from V and 4 bases from J, the junction kept 6 bases outside the gene matches. This CDR3 is 14 amino acids long. Germline values: CDR1 MNHNY, CDR2 SVGAGI (reference sequence). This entry comes from a study of shared clonotypes between healthy human individuals. The overall study: The cohort had a couple of women and a few men, ages 18 to 49.

All donors were healthy HIV-negative adults lacking recent acute infections or vaccinations. Every one of the donors was a Caucasian adult that lived in Nashville, Tennessee. From CD4+ cells came CD45RA+ naive and CD45RA-negative memory subsets. Profiled with immunoSEQ multiplex PCR; TCRdb holds only in-frame clones, not every one. The data show about 2.5 million clones, with roughly 92% seen just once and 0.37% held by the top ten. This clonotype was obtained from a man aged 18 to 29 in good health. Some clones in this sample may be carry-over from other donors' samples. V is TRBV6-6 and J is TRBJ1-1, with 7 bases matching TRBD1. Sequencing used naive CD4+ T cells from PBMCs. Subset reported: CD45RA+ positively selected. CDR3 sequence: CASSSIQGGTEAFF. CDR3 DNA sequence: TGTGCCAGCAGTTCAATCCAGGGGGGCACTGAAGCTTTCTTT.